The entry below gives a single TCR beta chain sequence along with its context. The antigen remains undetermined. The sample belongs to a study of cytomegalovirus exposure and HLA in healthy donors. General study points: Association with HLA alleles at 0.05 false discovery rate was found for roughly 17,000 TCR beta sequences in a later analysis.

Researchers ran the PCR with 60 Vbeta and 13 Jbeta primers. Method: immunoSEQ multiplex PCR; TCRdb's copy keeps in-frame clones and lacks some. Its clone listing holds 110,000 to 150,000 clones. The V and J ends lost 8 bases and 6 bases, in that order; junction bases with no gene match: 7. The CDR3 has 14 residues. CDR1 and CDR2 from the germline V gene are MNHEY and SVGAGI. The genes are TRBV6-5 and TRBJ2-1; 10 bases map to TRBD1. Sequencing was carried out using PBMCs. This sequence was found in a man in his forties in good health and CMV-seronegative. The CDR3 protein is CASGPGQGSNEQFF. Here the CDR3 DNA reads TGTGCCAGCGGACCGGGACAGGGGAGCAATGAGCAGTTCTTC.